This T cell receptor beta chain was observed in a study of blood T cell repertoires in COVID-19. This table comes from immunoSEQ multiplex PCR, and its TCRdb copy is limited to in-frame clones, with some not included. The sample has about 34,000 clones; less than 85% are singletons. Trimming took off 3 bases at V and 9 bases at J, with 15 bases between the two ends. Looked up from germline, CDR1 is LGHDT and CDR2 is YNNKEL (reference sequence). This CDR3 comprises 14 residues. This TCR derives from a woman between 70 and 85 years old with acute or convalescent COVID-19. Sequencing used peripheral blood. This chain joins TRBV3-1 (or the pseudogene TRBV3-2) and TRBJ2-1; a possible D gene is TRBD2 (5 bases). Here the CDR3 DNA reads TGTGCCAGCAGCCACCCGGGAAGGCCGGGTGAGCAGTTCTTC. The encoded protein is CASSHPGRPGEQFF.